This T cell receptor beta chain came from a study of T-cell memory formation after mild COVID-19. Study-level points and caveats: Confirmation was lacking for SARS-CoV-2 specificity of second-wave clones that peaked on day 37. Later expanders leaned CD4+, whereas clones that contracted between day 15 and 85 were balanced CD4/CD8.

TCRdb reprocessed the 5' RACE reads with MiXCR, giving one entry per CDR3 protein. Of 150,000 to 200,000 distinct CDR3 sequences listed, roughly 15% are singletons. As concerns this clonotype: The target antigen is unknown.

Material: PBMCs or a T cell subset sorted from them (not recorded which). The source is an adult woman who had mild COVID-19 (a few samples of this study predate the infection). Cell type and time point are not known.

Written as DNA, the CDR3 is TGTGCCAGCAGTGAGGAGGCGGAAGCTTTCTTT. This translates into CASSEEAEAFF. The V gene is TRBV6-1, the J gene TRBJ1-1; D unresolved. The CDR3 spans 11 residues. The V gene lost 3 bases and the J gene lost 8 bases, with 7 bases spanning the gap. CDR1 is MNHNS, CDR2 SASEGT, per germline.